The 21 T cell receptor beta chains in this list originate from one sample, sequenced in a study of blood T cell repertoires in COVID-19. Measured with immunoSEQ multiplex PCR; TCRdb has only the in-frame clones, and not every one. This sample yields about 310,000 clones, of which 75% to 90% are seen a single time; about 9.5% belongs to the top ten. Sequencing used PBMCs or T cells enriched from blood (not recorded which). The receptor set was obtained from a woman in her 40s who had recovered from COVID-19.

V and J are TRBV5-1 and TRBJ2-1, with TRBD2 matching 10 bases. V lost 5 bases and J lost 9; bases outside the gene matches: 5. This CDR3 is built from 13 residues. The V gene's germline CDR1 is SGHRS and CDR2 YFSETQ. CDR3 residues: CASSLAGEVEQFF. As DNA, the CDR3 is TGCGCCAGCAGTCTAGCGGGAGAGGTTGAGCAGTTCTTC.

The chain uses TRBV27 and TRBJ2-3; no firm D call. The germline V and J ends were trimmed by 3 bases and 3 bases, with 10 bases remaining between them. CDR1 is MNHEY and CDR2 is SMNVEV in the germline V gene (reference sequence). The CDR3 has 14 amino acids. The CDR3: CASSFPPGTDTQYF. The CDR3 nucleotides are TGTGCCAGCAGTTTCCCTCCCGGTACAGATACGCAGTATTTT.

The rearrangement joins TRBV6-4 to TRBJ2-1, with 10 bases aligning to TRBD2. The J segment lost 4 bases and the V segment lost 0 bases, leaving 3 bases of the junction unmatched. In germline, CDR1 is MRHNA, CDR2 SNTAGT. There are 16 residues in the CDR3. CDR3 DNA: TGTGCCAGCAGTGACTCGGGACTAGCGTATTACAATGAGCAGTTCTTC. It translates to CASSDSGLAYYNEQFF.

The CDR3 DNA reads as TGCAGTGCTGGGGGCGTCAATGAGCAGTTCTTC. Its translation is CSAGGVNEQFF. The chain uses TRBV20-1 and TRBJ2-1, with a weak D call TRBD1 (6 bases). V lost 5 bases and J lost 6, with 8 bases in between. Germline loops: CDR1 DFQATT, CDR2 SNEGSKA (reference sequence). The CDR3 loop spans 11 amino acids.

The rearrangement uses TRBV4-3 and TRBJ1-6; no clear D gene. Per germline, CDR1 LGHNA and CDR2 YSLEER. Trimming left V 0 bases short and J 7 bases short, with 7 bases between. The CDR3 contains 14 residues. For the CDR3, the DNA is TGCGCCAGCAGCCAAGAAGGAGCCAATTCACCCCTCCACTTT. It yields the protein CASSQEGANSPLHF.

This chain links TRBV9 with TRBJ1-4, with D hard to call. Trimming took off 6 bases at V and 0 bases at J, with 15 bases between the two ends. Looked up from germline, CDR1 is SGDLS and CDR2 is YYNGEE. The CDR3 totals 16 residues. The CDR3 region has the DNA TGTGCCAGCACCACGGGTCCCCAAGCAACTAATGAAAAACTGTTTTTT. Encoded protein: CASTTGPQATNEKLFF.

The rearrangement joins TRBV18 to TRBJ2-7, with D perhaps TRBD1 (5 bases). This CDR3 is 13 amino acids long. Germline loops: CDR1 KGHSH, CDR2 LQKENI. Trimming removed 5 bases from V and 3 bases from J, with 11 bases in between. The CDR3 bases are TGTGCCAGCTCAGCAGGGTTTGTCTACGAGCAGTACTTC. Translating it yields CASSAGFVYEQYF.

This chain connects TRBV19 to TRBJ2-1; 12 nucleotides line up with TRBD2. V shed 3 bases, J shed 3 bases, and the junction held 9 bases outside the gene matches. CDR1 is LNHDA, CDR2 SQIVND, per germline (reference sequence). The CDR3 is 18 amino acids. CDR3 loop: CASSMASGGAGFYNEQFF. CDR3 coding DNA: TGTGCCAGTAGTATGGCTAGCGGGGGGGCTGGATTCTACAATGAGCAGTTCTTC.

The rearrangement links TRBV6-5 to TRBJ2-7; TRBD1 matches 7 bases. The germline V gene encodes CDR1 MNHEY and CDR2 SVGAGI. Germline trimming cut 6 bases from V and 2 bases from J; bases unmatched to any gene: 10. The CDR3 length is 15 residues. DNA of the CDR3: TGTGCCAGCAGGGCCTACTCAGGGGGTCCCTACGAGCAGTACTTC. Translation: CASRAYSGGPYEQYF.

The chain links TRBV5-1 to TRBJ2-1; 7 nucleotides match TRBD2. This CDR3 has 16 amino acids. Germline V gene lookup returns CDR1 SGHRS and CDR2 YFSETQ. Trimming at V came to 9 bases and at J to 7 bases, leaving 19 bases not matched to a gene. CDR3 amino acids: CATRDSSSGGVNEQFF. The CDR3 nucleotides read TGCGCCACCAGAGACTCGAGCTCGGGGGGTGTGAATGAGCAGTTCTTC.

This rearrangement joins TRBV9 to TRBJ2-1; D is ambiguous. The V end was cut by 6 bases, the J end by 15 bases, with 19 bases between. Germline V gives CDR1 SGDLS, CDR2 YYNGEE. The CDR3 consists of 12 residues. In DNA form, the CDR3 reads TGTGCCAGCAACGGTCCCCGAGAGAGGCTGTTCTTC. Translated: CASNGPRERLFF.

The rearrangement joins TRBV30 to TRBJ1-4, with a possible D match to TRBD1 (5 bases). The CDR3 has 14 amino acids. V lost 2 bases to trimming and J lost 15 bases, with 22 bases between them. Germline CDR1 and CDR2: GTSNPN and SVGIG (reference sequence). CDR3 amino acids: CAWSLSRQGPVLFF. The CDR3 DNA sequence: TGTGCCTGGAGTCTCTCAAGGCAGGGCCCGGTTTTGTTTTTT.

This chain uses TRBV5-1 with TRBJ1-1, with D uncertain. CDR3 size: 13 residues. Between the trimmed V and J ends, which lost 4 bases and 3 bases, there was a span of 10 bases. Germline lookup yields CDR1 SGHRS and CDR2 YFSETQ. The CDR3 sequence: CASSPAGDTEAFF. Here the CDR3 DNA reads TGCGCCAGCAGCCCCGCAGGTGACACTGAAGCTTTCTTT. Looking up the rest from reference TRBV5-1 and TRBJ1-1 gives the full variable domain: KAGVTQTPRYLIKTRGQQVTLSCSPISGHRSVSWYQQTPGQGLQFLFEYFSETQRNKGNFPGRFSGRQFSNSRSEMNVSTLELGDSALYLCASSPAGDTEAFFGQGTRLTVV.

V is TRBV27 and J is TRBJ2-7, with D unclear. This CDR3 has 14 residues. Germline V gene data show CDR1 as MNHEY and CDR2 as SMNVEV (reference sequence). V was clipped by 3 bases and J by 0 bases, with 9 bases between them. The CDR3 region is CASSFAAPSYEQYF. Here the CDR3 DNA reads TGTGCCAGCAGTTTCGCGGCACCCTCCTACGAGCAGTACTTC.

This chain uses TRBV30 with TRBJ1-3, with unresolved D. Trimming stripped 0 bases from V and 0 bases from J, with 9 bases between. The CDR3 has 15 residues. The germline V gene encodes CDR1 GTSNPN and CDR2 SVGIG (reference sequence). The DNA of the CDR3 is TGTGCCTGGAGTGTGCTGGGCCACTCTGGAAACACCATATATTTT. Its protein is CAWSVLGHSGNTIYF.

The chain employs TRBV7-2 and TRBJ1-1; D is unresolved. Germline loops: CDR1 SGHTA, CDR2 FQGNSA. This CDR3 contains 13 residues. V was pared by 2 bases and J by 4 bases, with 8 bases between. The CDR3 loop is CASSLSPGTEAFF. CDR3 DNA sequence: TGTGCCAGCAGCTTAAGTCCGGGCACTGAAGCTTTCTTT.

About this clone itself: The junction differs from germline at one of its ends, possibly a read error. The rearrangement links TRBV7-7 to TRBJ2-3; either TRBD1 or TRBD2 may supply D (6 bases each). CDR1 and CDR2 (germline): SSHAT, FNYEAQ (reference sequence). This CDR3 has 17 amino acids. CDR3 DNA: TGTGCTAGCAGCTTAGCGGATCGGGACATCAGCACAGATACGCAGTATTTT. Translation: CASSLADRDISTDTQYF.

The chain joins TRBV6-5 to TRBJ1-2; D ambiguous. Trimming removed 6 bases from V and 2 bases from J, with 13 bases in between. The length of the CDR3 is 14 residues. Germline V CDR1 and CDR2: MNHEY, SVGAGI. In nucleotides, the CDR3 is TGTGCCAGCAGCCCCCCGGGAGGGAACTATGGCTACACCTTC. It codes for CASSPPGGNYGYTF.

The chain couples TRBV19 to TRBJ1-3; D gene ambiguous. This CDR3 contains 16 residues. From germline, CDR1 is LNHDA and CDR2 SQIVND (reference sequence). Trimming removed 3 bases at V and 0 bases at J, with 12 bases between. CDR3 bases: TGTGCCAGTAGTATCGATGCCACAAACTCTGGAAACACCATATATTTT. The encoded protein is CASSIDATNSGNTIYF.

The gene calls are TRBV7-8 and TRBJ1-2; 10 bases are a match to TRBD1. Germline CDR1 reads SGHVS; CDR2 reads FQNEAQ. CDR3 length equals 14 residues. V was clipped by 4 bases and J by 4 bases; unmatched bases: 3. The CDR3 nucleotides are TGTGCCAGCAGCTCCTGGACAGGGGGCTATGGCTACACCTTC. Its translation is CASSSWTGGYGYTF.

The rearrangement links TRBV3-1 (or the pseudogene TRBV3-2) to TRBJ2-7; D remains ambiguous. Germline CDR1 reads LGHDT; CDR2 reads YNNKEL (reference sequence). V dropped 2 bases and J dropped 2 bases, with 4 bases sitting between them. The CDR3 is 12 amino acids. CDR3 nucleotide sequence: TGTGCCAGCAGCCAATCTACCTACGAGCAGTACTTC. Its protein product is CASSQSTYEQYF.